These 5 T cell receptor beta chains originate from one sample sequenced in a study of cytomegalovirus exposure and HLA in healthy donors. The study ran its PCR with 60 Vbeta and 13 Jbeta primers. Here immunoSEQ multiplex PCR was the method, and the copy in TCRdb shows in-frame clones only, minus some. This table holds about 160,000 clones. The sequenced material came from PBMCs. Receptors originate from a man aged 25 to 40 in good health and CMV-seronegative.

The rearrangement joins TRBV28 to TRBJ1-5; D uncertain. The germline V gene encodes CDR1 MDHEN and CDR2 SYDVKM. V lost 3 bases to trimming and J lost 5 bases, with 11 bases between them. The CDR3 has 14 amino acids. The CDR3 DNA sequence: TGTGCCAGCAGTTTGGTCAGACAAGATCAGCCCCAGCATTTT. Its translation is CASSLVRQDQPQHF.

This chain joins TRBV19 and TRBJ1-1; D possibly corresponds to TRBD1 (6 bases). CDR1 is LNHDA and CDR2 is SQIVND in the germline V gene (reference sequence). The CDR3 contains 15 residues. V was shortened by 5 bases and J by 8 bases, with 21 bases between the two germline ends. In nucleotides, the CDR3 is TGTGCCAGTAGTGCACTTCGATCAGGGGCAGACGAAGCTTTCTTT. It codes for CASSALRSGADEAFF. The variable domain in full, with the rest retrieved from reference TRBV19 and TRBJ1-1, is DGGITQSPKYLFRKEGQNVTLSCEQNLNHDAMYWYRQDPGQGLRLIYYSQIVNDFQKGDIAEGYSVSREKKESFPLTVTSAQKNPTAFYLCASSALRSGADEAFFGQGTRLTVV.

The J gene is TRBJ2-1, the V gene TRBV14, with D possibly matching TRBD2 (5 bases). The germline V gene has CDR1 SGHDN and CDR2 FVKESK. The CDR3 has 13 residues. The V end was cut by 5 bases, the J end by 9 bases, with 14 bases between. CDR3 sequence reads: CASSYIAEGEQFF. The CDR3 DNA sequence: TGTGCCAGCAGCTACATAGCTGAGGGTGAGCAGTTCTTC.

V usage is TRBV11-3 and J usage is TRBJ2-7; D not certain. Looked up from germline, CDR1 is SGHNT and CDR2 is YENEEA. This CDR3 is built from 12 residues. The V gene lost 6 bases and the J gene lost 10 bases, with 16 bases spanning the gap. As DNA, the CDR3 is TGTGCCAGCAGTTTACCCCTGCGCGGACAGTACTTC. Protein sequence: CASSLPLRGQYF.

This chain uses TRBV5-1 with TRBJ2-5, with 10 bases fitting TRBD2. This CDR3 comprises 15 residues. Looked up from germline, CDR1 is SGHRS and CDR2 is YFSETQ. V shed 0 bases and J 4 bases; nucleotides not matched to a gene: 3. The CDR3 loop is CASSLGASGRETQYF. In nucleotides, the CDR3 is TGCGCCAGCAGCTTGGGTGCTAGCGGGAGAGAGACCCAGTACTTC.